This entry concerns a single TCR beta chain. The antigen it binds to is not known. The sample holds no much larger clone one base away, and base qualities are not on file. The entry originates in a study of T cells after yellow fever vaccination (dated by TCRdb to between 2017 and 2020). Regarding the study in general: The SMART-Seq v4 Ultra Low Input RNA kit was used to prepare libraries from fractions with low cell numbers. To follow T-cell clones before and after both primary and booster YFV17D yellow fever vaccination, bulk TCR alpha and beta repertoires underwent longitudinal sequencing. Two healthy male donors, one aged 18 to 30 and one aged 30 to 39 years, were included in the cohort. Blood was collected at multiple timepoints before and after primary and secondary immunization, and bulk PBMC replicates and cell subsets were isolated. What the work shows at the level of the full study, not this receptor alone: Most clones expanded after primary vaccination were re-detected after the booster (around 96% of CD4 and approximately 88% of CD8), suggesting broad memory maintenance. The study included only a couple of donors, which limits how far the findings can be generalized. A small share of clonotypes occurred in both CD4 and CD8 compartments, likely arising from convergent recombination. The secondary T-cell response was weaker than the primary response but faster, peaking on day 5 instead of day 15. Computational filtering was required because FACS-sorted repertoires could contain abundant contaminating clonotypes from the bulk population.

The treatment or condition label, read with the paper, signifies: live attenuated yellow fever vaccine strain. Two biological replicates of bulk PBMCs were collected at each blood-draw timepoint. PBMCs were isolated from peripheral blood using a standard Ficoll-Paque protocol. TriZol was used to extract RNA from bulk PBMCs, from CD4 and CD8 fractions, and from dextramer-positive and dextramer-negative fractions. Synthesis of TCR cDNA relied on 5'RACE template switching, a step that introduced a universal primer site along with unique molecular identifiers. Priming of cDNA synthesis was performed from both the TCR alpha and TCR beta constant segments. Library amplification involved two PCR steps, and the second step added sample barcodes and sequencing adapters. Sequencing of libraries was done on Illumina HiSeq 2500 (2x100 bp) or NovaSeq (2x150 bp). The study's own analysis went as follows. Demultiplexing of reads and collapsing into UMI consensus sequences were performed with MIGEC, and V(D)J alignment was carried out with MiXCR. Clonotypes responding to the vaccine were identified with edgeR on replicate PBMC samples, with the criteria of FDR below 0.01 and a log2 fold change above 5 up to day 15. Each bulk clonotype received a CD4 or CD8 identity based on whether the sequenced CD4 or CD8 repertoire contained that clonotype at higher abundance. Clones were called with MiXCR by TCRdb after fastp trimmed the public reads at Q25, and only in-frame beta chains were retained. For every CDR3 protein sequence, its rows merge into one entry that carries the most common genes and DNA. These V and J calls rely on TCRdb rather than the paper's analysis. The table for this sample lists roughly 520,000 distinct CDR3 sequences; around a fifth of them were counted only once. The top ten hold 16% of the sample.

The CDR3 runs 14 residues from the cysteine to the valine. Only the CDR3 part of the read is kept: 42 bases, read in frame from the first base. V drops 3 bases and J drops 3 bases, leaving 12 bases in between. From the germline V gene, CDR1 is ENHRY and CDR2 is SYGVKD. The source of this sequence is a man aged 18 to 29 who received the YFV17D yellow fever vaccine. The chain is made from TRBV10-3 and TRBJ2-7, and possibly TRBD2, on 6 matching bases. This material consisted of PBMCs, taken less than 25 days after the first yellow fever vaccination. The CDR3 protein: CAISEREAGYEQYV. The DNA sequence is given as TGTGCCATCAGTGAAAGGGAGGCGGGCTACGAGCAGTACGTC.